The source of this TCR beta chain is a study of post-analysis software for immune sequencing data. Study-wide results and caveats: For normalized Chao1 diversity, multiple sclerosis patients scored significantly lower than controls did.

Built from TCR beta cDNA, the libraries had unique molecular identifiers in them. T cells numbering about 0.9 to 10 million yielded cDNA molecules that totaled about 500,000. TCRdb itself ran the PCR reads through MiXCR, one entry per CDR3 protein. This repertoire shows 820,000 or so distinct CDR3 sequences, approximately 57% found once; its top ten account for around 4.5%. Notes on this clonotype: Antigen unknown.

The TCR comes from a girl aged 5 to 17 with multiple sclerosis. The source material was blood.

The CDR3 protein is CSVYGRAEGDYEQYF. The CDR3 region has the DNA TGCAGTGTTTACGGACGGGCGGAAGGGGATTACGAGCAGTACTTC. The chain is built from TRBV20-1 and TRBJ2-4; D possibly corresponds to TRBD1 (5 bases). The tail of the sequence fits TRBJ2-7 better, so the J call may be wrong. Germline V gene data show CDR1 as DFQATT and CDR2 as SNEGSKA (reference sequence). The CDR3 runs 15 residues.